This TCR beta chain is from a study of patients and donors after allogeneic stem cell transplantation (dated by TCRdb to 2018 to 2021). Libraries came from RT-PCR. Reads for this sample came from a NextSeq 550. The public reads were reprocessed in TCRdb via fastp at Q25 and MiXCR, keeping in-frame beta chains. Under each unique CDR3 protein, matching rows form one entry showing the most common genes and DNA. Here the sample has around 25,000 distinct CDR3 sequences; approximately 42% occur a single time. The ten top clones hold more than 60% of the sample. Worth noting for this clonotype: Its recognized antigen is unknown. Qualities for individual bases were not recorded, and no much larger clone is one base off.

Sequencing was performed on blood, either unsorted or a sorted T cell fraction (not recorded which). The clonotype comes from a human donor who was either an allogeneic HSCT recipient or a stem cell or donor lymphocyte infusion donor (not recorded which). It is not recorded whose cells these are; they may come from a transplant donor.

The sequenced DNA: TGCGCCAGCAGCCAAGTGACGGGGACAGATACGCAGTATTTT. This yields the protein CASSQVTGTDTQYF. The V gene is TRBV4-1 and the J gene is TRBJ2-3; TRBD2 could be the D gene, as 5 bases match. The trim is 1 base for V and 3 bases for J, with a gap of 8 bases between the germline ends. CDR1 MGHRA and CDR2 YSYEKL were looked up in the germline V gene. The CDR3 runs 14 amino acids, cysteine and phenylalanine included. Only the CDR3 DNA stays, 42 bases, in frame from base 1.